This TCR beta chain was identified in a study of T cell responses to AZD1222 COVID-19 vaccine. Study context: Investigators merged groups given second doses at roughly 4 or roughly 12 weeks.

Data came from immunoSEQ multiplex PCR; TCRdb stores just in-frame clones and leaves some out. In the table there are 120,000 or so clones, roughly 90% of which are singletons. Study-level results: Donors in the cohort were predominantly white British and more often female, and clonal diversity was possibly underestimated.

Looked up from germline, CDR1 is SGHTA and CDR2 is FQGNSA. The CDR3 has 14 amino acids. As regards this clone: As yet, its antigen is unknown. A read error may account for a junction end that differs from germline.

The TCR originated in an adult in good health. The starting material was peripheral blood, obtained on day 0 of AZD1222 vaccination. The chain couples TRBV7-2 to TRBJ1-2, with 8 bases identical to TRBD1. The CDR3 DNA reads TGTGCCAGCAGCTCGGGACAGGCTGCTTATGACTACACCTTC. Residues: CASSSGQAAYDYTF. The full variable domain, completed using reference TRBV7-2 and TRBJ1-2, is GAGVSQSPSNKVTEKGKDVELRCDPISGHTALYWYRQSLGQGLEFLIYFQGNSAPDKSGLPSDRFSAERTGGSVSTLTIQRTQQEDSAVYLCASSSGQAAYDYTFGSGTRLTVV.